What follows are 22 T cell receptor beta chains derived from one specimen sequenced in a study of regulatory T cells in long-lasting Graves disease. The time point was: newly diagnosed GD, antithyroid drugs for less than 3 months. PBMC-derived RNA was used for the TCR library. To make TCR beta libraries, researchers used iRepertoire HTBI primers and Arm-PCR of CDR3 regions. TCRdb reprocessed the multiplex PCR reads via MiXCR and lists one record per CDR3 protein. The top ten clones hold 22% of a sample with 350,000 to 400,000 distinct CDR3 sequences, 15% to 17% of them seen once. The specimen was peripheral blood mononuclear cells (PBMCs), collected at new diagnosis, from a patient treated with antithyroid drugs. The source of these receptors is a female donor with Graves disease.

The sample holds a few counts of this clonotype. This chain joins TRBV11-2 and TRBJ2-1, with D uncertain. The V gene lost 4 bases and the J gene lost 2 bases, with 15 bases spanning the gap. This CDR3 is 16 amino acids long. The V gene's germline CDR1 is SGHAT and CDR2 FQNNGV. CDR3 sequence: CASSSPPLYAYNEQFF. In DNA, the CDR3 is TGTGCCAGCAGCTCCCCCCCCCTGTATGCCTACAATGAGCAGTTCTTC.

This clonotype was found many times. This chain uses TRBV20-1 with TRBJ2-1; 7 nucleotides line up with TRBD2. CDR1 and CDR2 from the germline V gene are DFQATT and SNEGSKA (reference sequence). J lost 2 bases, V lost 0 bases, and 10 bases had no gene match. CDR3 length equals 17 residues. In DNA form, the CDR3 reads TGCAGTGCTAGAGATAGTTGGTGGGCGGGGGCCTACAATGAGCAGTTCTTC. The encoded protein is CSARDSWWAGAYNEQFF.

This clonotype was seen only a few times. This may stem from a read error, because a much larger clone lies one nucleotide away. J is TRBJ2-7 and V is TRBV27; tentatively, D is TRBD1 or TRBD2 (6 bases each). The V gene lost 8 bases and the J gene lost 7 bases, with 27 bases spanning the gap. Germline V gene lookup returns CDR1 MNHEY and CDR2 SMNVEV (reference sequence). The CDR3 runs 16 residues. CDR3 loop: CASWGLGRDKYNEQYF. The CDR3 nucleotides are TGTGCCAGCTGGGGTTTGGGGCGGGACAAGTACAATGAGCAGTACTTC.

This clonotype was counted ten times or more. This rearrangement joins TRBV25-1 to TRBJ2-3, with 8 bases lining up with TRBD1. The CDR3 runs 17 residues. Per germline, CDR1 MGHDK and CDR2 SYGVNS. The V gene end was trimmed by 4 bases and the J gene end by 4 bases; junction bases not matched to a gene: 13. DNA of the CDR3: TGTGCCAGCAGTGCGCAGACCGGGACAGGTTTCGCAGATACGCAGTATTTT. Its protein is CASSAQTGTGFADTQYF.

This clonotype was seen at least ten times. CDR3 bases: TGCGCCAGCAGCGGAACTAGCGGTACAAGCTCCTACAATGAGCAGTTCTTC. Encoded protein: CASSGTSGTSSYNEQFF. The rearrangement uses TRBV5-1 and TRBJ2-1; TRBD2 matches 8 bases. Unmatched junction bases numbered 9, after V lost 4 bases and J lost 0 bases. The germline V gene encodes CDR1 SGHRS and CDR2 YFSETQ. There are 17 residues in the CDR3.

This clonotype was observed at least ten times. The chain carries TRBV9 and TRBJ2-1; 10 nucleotides align to TRBD1. The CDR3 loop spans 18 amino acids. The trim removed 0 bases at V and 4 bases at J, leaving 10 bases unmatched. Germline CDR1 SGDLS, CDR2 YYNGEE. DNA of the CDR3: TGTGCCAGCAGCGTAGCTTTGGGGGACAGGGGCCCATACAATGAGCAGTTCTTC. Its translation is CASSVALGDRGPYNEQFF.

This clonotype has more than one count but fewer than ten. The chain uses TRBV25-1 and TRBJ1-1, with D possibly TRBD1 on 5 matching bases. Trimming stripped 2 bases from V and 1 base from J, with 11 bases between. Germline assignment: CDR1 MGHDK and CDR2 SYGVNS. This CDR3 is built from 15 residues. CDR3 DNA sequence: TGTGCCAGCAGTGAAATTGCAGGGAGGAACACTGAAGCTTTCTTT. Protein sequence: CASSEIAGRNTEAFF.

This clonotype was counted ten times or more. V and J are TRBV5-5 and TRBJ1-5; D unresolved. The CDR3 sequence is 14 residues long. V was trimmed by 7 bases and J by 0 bases, leaving 11 bases between them. Per the germline V gene, CDR1 is SGHKS and CDR2 is YYEKEE (reference sequence). Written as DNA, the CDR3 is TGTGCCAGCCGTCTCCGAGATAGCAATCAGCCCCAGCATTTT. Translating it yields CASRLRDSNQPQHF.

This clonotype was counted ten times or more. V gene TRBV24-1 combines with J gene TRBJ2-1; no firm D call. The CDR3 has 12 amino acids. Germline CDR1 reads KGHDR; CDR2 reads SFDVKD. V gave up 10 bases and J gave up 2 bases, with 8 bases separating them. The DNA of the CDR3 is TGTGCCACGACCACCCCCTACAATGAGCAGTTCTTC. Translation gives CATTTPYNEQFF.

This clonotype appeared a few times. The gene calls are TRBV30 and TRBJ2-2; D is perhaps TRBD1 or TRBD2 (6 bases each). Germline CDR1 is GTSNPN and CDR2 is SVGIG (reference sequence). CDR3 length: 16 amino acids. V dropped 7 bases and J dropped 3 bases, with 21 bases sitting between them. CDR3 protein: CASSKEGVLDTGELFF. The CDR3 bases are TGTGCCTCCTCAAAGGAGGGGGTGCTCGACACCGGGGAGCTGTTTTTT.

This clonotype was detected ten times or more. The chain employs TRBV5-1 and TRBJ2-1, with 7 bases matching TRBD2. The germline gives CDR1 SGHRS, CDR2 YFSETQ. V lost 0 bases to trimming and J lost 7 bases; unmatched junction nucleotides: 7. The CDR3 contains 15 residues. The CDR3 sequence: CASSLEPAGGNEQFF. Here the CDR3 DNA reads TGCGCCAGCAGCTTGGAACCAGCCGGGGGGAATGAGCAGTTCTTC.

The V call is TRBV2, the J call TRBJ2-3; a possible D gene is TRBD2 (6 bases). The germline V gene encodes CDR1 SNHLY and CDR2 FYNNEI. The CDR3 spans 18 residues. The V end lost 2 bases, the J end lost 2 bases, and 20 bases lay between the germline ends. As DNA, the CDR3 is TGTGCCAGCAGTGAACGGGTGGGACTCAACCCTCTCACAGATACGCAGTATTTT. This gives the protein CASSERVGLNPLTDTQYF. Together with reference TRBV2 and TRBJ2-3, the CDR3 gives the full variable domain: EPEVTQTPSHQVTQMGQEVILRCVPISNHLYFYWYRQILGQKVEFLVSFYNNEISEKSEIFDDQFSVERPDGSNFTLKIRSTKLEDSAMYFCASSERVGLNPLTDTQYFGPGTRLTVL.

CDR3 sequence (DNA): TGTGCCAGTAGTATACTGTCTAGCGGGTACAATGAGCAGTTCTTC. This gives the protein CASSILSSGYNEQFF. This chain joins TRBV19 and TRBJ2-1; 8 nucleotides line up with TRBD2. The trim removed 2 bases at V and 4 bases at J, leaving 4 bases unmatched. The germline V gene has CDR1 LNHDA and CDR2 SQIVND (reference sequence). The CDR3 has 15 residues.

Concerning this clonotype itself: A much larger clone differs by one base, so this may be a read error. CDR3 bases: TGTGCCAGCAGCGCCGAGATAGTCCTATACGAGCAGTACTTC. It yields the protein CASSAEIVLYEQYF. This sequence joins TRBV11-1 and TRBJ2-7; unclear D gene. This CDR3 contains 14 residues. Trimming cost V 5 bases and J 4 bases, with 15 bases left between them. Germline CDR1 and CDR2: SGHAT and FQDESV (reference sequence).

This clonotype appeared many times. DNA of the CDR3: TGTGCCAGCTCACCACCGGTAGAGGGACCGGGGCTGTTTTTT. Translated: CASSPPVEGPGLFF. The rearrangement links TRBV18 to TRBJ1-4, with D tentatively TRBD1 (5 bases). Germline-derived CDR1 and CDR2 are KGHSH and LQKENI. The CDR3 has 14 residues. The germline V and J ends were trimmed by 0 bases and 14 bases, with 16 bases remaining between them.

In its sample, this clonotype was seen many times. CDR3 region: CASSYGGLAGGISYEQYF. The CDR3 DNA is TGTGCCAGCAGTTACGGGGGACTAGCGGGAGGAATCTCCTACGAGCAGTACTTC. This chain joins TRBV6-9 and TRBJ2-7; 15 bases line up with TRBD2. Germline loops: CDR1 MNHGY, CDR2 SVAAGI. CDR3 size: 18 residues. Trimming removed 3 bases from V and 0 bases from J; junction bases left unmatched: 6.

A word on this clonotype: Since a far larger clone is one base different, this is likely a read error. V usage is TRBV5-1 and J usage is TRBJ2-7; 8 bases match TRBD2. The CDR3 spans 16 residues. Germline V gives CDR1 SGHRS, CDR2 YFSETQ. The J segment lost 7 bases and the V segment lost 0 bases, leaving 12 bases of the junction unmatched. The CDR3 loop reads CASSLGGSGIGNEQYF. Written as DNA, the CDR3 is TGCGCCAGCAGCTTGGGAGGTAGCGGGATCGGCAATGAGCAGTACTTC. Full variable domain (missing parts from reference TRBV5-1 and TRBJ2-7): KAGVTQTPRYLIKTRGQQVTLSCSPISGHRSVSWYQQTPGQGLQFLFEYFSETQRNKGNFPGRFSGRQFSNSRSEMNVSTLELGDSALYLCASSLGGSGIGNEQYFGPGTRLTVT.

The chain carries TRBV9 and TRBJ1-1; TRBD1 agrees at 11 bases. The CDR3 loop spans 16 amino acids. V was pared by 0 bases and J by 3 bases, with 4 bases of the junction left unmatched. Germline CDR1 and CDR2: SGDLS and YYNGEE. The CDR3 loop is CASSVEGQGADTEAFF. In DNA, the CDR3 is TGTGCCAGCAGCGTAGAAGGACAGGGGGCGGACACTGAAGCTTTCTTT.

There are a few counts of this clonotype. This sequence joins TRBV6-4 and TRBJ1-5; D is unclear. Trimming took off 5 bases at V and 2 bases at J, with 16 bases between the two ends. Germline V CDR1 and CDR2: MRHNA, SNTAGT. The CDR3 totals 16 residues. The CDR3 protein is CASSYARPSRNQPQHF. CDR3 in DNA: TGTGCCAGCAGTTACGCTCGCCCGAGCCGCAATCAGCCCCAGCATTTT.

This clonotype occurred many times. The chain is built from TRBV27 and TRBJ1-2, with TRBD1 as a possible D gene (5 bases). The CDR3 consists of 17 residues. The V gene lost 3 bases and the J gene lost 5 bases, with 22 bases spanning the gap. Per germline, CDR1 MNHEY and CDR2 SMNVEV (reference sequence). CDR3 bases: TGTGCCAGCAGTTTCGACCCCCTTGGGGCCAACCCTTATGGCTACACCTTC. Protein product: CASSFDPLGANPYGYTF.

This clonotype was detected ten times or more. The chain recombines TRBV19 with TRBJ1-1; D gene unclear. This CDR3 region has 13 residues. Germline lookup yields CDR1 LNHDA and CDR2 SQIVND (reference sequence). V lost 6 bases to trimming and J lost 3 bases, with 11 bases between them. The CDR3 sequence is CASSKNRDTEAFF. CDR3 DNA: TGTGCCAGTAGCAAAAATAGGGACACTGAAGCTTTCTTT.

This clonotype has ten or more counts. The chain has TRBV2 and TRBJ1-1; a possible D gene is TRBD1 (6 bases). Between the trimmed V and J ends, which lost 8 bases and 1 base, there was a span of 17 bases. The CDR3 runs 15 residues. The germline V gene encodes CDR1 SNHLY and CDR2 FYNNEI. CDR3 loop: CASSGGRVTNTEAFF. CDR3 bases: TGTGCCAGCTCGGGGGGCAGGGTGACGAACACTGAAGCTTTCTTT. Using reference TRBV2 and TRBJ1-1 for the parts outside the CDR3, the full variable domain is EPEVTQTPSHQVTQMGQEVILRCVPISNHLYFYWYRQILGQKVEFLVSFYNNEISEKSEIFDDQFSVERPDGSNFTLKIRSTKLEDSAMYFCASSGGRVTNTEAFFGQGTRLTVV.